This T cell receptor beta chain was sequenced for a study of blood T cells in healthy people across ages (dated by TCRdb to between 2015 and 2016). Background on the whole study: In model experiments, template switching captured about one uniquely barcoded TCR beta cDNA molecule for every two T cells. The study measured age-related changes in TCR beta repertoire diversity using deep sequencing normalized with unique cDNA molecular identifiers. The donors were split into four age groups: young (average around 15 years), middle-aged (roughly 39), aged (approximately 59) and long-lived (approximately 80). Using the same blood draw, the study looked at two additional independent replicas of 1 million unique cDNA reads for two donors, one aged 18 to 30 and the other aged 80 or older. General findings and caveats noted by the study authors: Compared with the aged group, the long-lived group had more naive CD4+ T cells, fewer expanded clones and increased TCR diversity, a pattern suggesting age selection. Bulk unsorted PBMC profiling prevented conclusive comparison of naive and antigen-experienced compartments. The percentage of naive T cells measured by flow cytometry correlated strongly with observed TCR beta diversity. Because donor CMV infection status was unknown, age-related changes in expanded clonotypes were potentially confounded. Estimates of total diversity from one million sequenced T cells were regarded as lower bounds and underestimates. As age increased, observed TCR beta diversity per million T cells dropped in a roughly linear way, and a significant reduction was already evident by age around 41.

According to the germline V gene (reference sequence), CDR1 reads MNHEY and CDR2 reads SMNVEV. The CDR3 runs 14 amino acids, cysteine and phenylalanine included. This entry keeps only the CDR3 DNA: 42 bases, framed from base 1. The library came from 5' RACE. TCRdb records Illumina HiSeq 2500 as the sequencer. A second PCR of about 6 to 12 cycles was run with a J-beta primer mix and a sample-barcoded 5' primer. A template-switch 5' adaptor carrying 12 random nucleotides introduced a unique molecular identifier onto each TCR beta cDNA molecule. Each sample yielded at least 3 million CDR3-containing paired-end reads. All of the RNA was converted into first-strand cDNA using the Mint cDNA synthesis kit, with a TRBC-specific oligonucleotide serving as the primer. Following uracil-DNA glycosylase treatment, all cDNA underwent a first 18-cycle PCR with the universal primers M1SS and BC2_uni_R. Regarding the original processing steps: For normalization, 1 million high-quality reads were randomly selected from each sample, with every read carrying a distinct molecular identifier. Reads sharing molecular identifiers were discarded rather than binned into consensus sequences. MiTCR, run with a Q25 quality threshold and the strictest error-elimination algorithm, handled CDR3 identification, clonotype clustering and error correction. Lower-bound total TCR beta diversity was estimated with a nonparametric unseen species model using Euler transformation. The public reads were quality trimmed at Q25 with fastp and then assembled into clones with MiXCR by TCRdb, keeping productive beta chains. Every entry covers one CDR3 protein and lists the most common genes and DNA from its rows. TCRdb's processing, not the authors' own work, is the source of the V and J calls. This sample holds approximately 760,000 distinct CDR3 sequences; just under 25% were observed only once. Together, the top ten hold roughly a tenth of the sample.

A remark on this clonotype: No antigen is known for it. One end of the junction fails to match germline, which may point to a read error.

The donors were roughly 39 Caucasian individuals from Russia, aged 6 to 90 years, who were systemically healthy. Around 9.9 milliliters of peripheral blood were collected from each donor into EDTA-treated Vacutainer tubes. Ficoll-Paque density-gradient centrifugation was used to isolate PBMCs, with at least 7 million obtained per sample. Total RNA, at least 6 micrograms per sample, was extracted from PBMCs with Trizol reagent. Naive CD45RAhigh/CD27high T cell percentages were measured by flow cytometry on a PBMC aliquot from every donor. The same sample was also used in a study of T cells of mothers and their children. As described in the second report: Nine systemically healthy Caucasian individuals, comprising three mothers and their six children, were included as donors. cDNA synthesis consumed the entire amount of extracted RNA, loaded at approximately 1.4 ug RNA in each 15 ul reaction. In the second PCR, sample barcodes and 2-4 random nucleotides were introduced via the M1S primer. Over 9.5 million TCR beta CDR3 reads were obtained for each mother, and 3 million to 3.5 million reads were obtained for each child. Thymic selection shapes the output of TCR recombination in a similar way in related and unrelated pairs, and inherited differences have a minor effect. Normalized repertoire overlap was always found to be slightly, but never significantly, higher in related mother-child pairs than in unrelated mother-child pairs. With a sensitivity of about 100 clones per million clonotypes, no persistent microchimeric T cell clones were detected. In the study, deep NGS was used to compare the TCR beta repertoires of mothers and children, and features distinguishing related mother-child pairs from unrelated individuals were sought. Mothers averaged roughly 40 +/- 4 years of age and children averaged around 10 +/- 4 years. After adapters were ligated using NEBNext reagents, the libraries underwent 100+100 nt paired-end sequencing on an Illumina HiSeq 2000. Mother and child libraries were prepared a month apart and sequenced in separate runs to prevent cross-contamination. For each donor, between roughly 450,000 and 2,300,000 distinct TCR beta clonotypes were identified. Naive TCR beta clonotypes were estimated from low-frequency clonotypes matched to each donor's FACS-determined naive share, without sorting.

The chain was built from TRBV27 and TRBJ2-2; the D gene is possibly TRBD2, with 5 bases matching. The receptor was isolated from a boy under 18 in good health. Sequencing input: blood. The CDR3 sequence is CASKPLEKAGKLFF. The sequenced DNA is TGTGCCAGCAAACCACTAGAAAAGGCCGGGAAGCTGTTTTTT.